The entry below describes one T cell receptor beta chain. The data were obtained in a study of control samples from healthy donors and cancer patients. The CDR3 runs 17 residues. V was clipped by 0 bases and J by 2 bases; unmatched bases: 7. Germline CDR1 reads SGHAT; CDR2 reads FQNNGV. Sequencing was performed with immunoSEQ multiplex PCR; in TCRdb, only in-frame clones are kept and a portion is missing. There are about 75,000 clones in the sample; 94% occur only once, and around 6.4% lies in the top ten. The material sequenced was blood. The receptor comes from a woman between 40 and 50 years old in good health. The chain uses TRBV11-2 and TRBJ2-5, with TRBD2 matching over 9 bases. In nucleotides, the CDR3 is TGTGCCAGCAGCTTAGAAGGCTACCTAGCGGGGCAAGAGACCCAGTACTTC. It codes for CASSLEGYLAGQETQYF.